The entry below describes one TCR beta chain. The data were taken from a study of blood T cell repertoires in COVID-19. At the level of the study: COVID-19 samples collected from the United States, Italy and Spain covered acute and convalescent phases.

Under the authors' procedure: Reference gene primer amplification gave estimated nucleated cell counts. Only in-frame clones appear in the TCRdb table, and some are missing; sequencing was by immunoSEQ multiplex PCR. V, J and clone size are those of that table, while D and trimming were read from the DNA. Of around 87,000 clones in the sample, around 89% were seen once. The sequence came from a man aged 50-60 years with acute or convalescent COVID-19. The sequencing input was peripheral blood.

The CDR3 nucleotides are TGTGCCAGCTCACCGGAGGGCAGAAACTATGGCTACACCTTC. Amino acids: CASSPEGRNYGYTF. The gene calls are TRBV18 and TRBJ1-2; D is unresolved. V gave up 3 bases and J gave up 2 bases, with 10 bases separating them. CDR3 length: 14 amino acids. CDR1 and CDR2 (germline): KGHSH, LQKENI.